Sequencing of this T cell receptor beta chain was carried out in a study of control samples from healthy donors and cancer patients. Sequencing used immunoSEQ multiplex PCR; TCRdb keeps in-frame clones, though not all of them. The table includes some 82,000 clones, around 84% detected once. The CDR3 runs 17 residues. V was clipped by 1 base and J by 3 bases, with 17 bases between them. Germline CDR1 reads MGHRA; CDR2 reads YSYEKL. This sequence was found in a man aged 60 to 69 with head and neck cancer. The source material was PBMCs. The chain carries TRBV4-1 and TRBJ2-3; D is possibly TRBD1 (5 bases). The CDR3 DNA is TGCGCCAGCAGCCAAGCACCCCCGCAGGGCCGTACAGATACGCAGTATTTT. Translating gives CASSQAPPQGRTDTQYF.